This T cell receptor (beta chain) emerged from a study of control samples from healthy donors and cancer patients. Sequenced by immunoSEQ multiplex PCR; TCRdb stores in-frame clones only, minus some. The sample holds some 120,000 clones, 85% to 90% seen once. Per germline, CDR1 WNHNN and CDR2 SYGVQD (reference sequence). The V and J ends lost 6 bases and 2 bases respectively, with 11 bases between them. The CDR3 length is 14 residues. The V call is TRBV10-1, the J call TRBJ2-1, with D perhaps matching TRBD1 (5 bases). This clonotype was sampled from a man aged 25-40 years in good health. The sequenced sample was blood. The CDR3 sequence is CASRGQGAYNEQFF. The CDR3 DNA is TGCGCCAGCAGAGGACAAGGGGCCTACAATGAGCAGTTCTTC.